The 31 T cell receptor beta chains given below trace back to one sample, sequenced in a study of PD-1 blockade in mismatch repair-deficient tumors. Assay: immunoSEQ multiplex PCR; the TCRdb copy retains only in-frame clones and omits some. Here the sample spans around 100,000 clones, around 80% being singletons. The sample consisted of peripheral blood, taken 60 weeks after starting pembrolizumab. These receptors came from an adult with mismatch repair-deficient cancer.

The chain carries TRBV27 and TRBJ2-3, with a weak D call TRBD2 (5 bases). This CDR3 spans 14 amino acids. Germline CDR1 reads MNHEY; CDR2 reads SMNVEV (reference sequence). Trimming cost V 5 bases and J 0 bases, with 9 bases left between them. The CDR3 loop reads CASSSGISTDTQYF. The CDR3 DNA follows: TGTGCCAGCAGTAGCGGAATAAGCACAGATACGCAGTATTTT.

The rearrangement uses TRBV7-9 and TRBJ2-1, with TRBD2 matching over 11 bases. The CDR3 loop spans 14 amino acids. J gave up 7 bases and V 8 bases, and 7 bases lay outside the gene matches. The V gene's germline CDR1 is SEHNR and CDR2 FQNEAQ (reference sequence). The CDR3 reads CASLLAGDMNEQFF. The DNA for the CDR3 is TGTGCCAGCTTACTAGCGGGAGACATGAATGAGCAGTTCTTC.

This sequence joins TRBV21-1 and TRBJ1-1. TRBV21-1 is a known pseudogene. This CDR3 spans 17 amino acids. The CDR3 loop reads CASRLYDYGGQGTEAFF. For the CDR3, the DNA is TGTGCCAGCAGATTATACGACTACGGGGGGCAAGGCACTGAAGCTTTCTTT.

The rearrangement uses TRBV6-5 and TRBJ2-1; 9 bases align to TRBD1. J gave up 2 bases and V 2 bases, and 4 bases lay outside the gene matches. CDR3 length equals 16 residues. Germline CDR1 MNHEY, CDR2 SVGAGI. The CDR3 nucleotides read TGTGCCAGCAGTTACCAGCGGACAGGGGCCTACAATGAGCAGTTCTTC. It encodes CASSYQRTGAYNEQFF.

V gene TRBV27 combines with J gene TRBJ2-2, with D perhaps being TRBD1 or TRBD2 (5 bases each). Germline V gene sequence: CDR1 MNHEY, CDR2 SMNVEV (reference sequence). Trimming shortened V by 3 bases and J by 2 bases, and 13 bases separated the two germline ends. The CDR3 runs 16 residues. The CDR3 nucleotides are TGTGCCAGCAGTTTTTACGGGACGGGAAACACCGGGGAGCTGTTTTTT. Amino acid sequence: CASSFYGTGNTGELFF.

The chain carries TRBV9 and TRBJ1-2; D is unclear. The V end lost 4 bases, the J end lost 6 bases, and 10 bases lay between the germline ends. The germline gives CDR1 SGDLS, CDR2 YYNGEE. This CDR3 spans 12 amino acids. CDR3 residues: CASSTLSHGYTF. For the CDR3, the DNA is TGTGCCAGCAGCACTCTTTCCCATGGCTACACCTTC.

The V and J genes are TRBV5-1 and TRBJ2-3, with 10 bases matching TRBD2. Germline V gene data show CDR1 as SGHRS and CDR2 as YFSETQ. V trimming: 4 bases; J trimming: 4 bases; junction bases outside the gene matches: 3. The CDR3 is made up of 14 amino acids. The CDR3 nucleotides read TGCGCCAGCAGCGCTAGCGGGAGCCCAGATACGCAGTATTTT. Its translation is CASSASGSPDTQYF.

The chain is built from TRBV21-1 and TRBJ2-3. TRBV21-1 is a recognized pseudogene. This CDR3 has 20 amino acids. The CDR3: CASSKGGREPSRDRADTQYF. In DNA form, the CDR3 reads TGTGCCAGCAGCAAAGGAGGAAGGGAGCCGAGCAGGGATAGGGCAGATACGCAGTATTTT.

The rearrangement uses TRBV27 and TRBJ1-1; D call uncertain. Germline CDR1 is MNHEY and CDR2 is SMNVEV (reference sequence). Trimming left V 2 bases short and J 5 bases short, with 12 bases between. CDR3 length: 14 residues. The CDR3 DNA reads TGTGCCAGCAGTTTAAAAGGGTTTCGAACTGAAGCTTTCTTT. Translating it yields CASSLKGFRTEAFF.

This rearrangement joins TRBV29-1 to TRBJ1-2; a weak D match, TRBD1 (6 bases). The CDR3 sequence is 12 residues long. Looked up from germline, CDR1 is SQVTM and CDR2 is ANQGSEA. V was pared by 6 bases and J by 2 bases, with 10 bases between. The CDR3 is CSVGDKNYGYTF. The CDR3, as DNA: TGCAGCGTGGGGGACAAGAACTATGGCTACACCTTC.

The gene calls are TRBV5-1 and TRBJ2-5, with D hard to call. Germline V lookup: CDR1 SGHRS, CDR2 YFSETQ. The CDR3 contains 14 residues. The ends were cut back, 0 bases at V and 2 bases at J, with 8 bases in the middle. CDR3 protein: CASSLGGGQETQYF. In nucleotides, the CDR3 is TGCGCCAGCAGCTTGGGAGGCGGACAAGAGACCCAGTACTTC.

This chain joins TRBV7-3 and TRBJ2-3; 9 positions match TRBD2. CDR3 length equals 19 residues. The trim removed 0 bases at V and 2 bases at J, leaving 12 bases unmatched. From germline, CDR1 is SGHTA and CDR2 FQGTGA. The CDR3 DNA reads as TGTGCCAGCAGCTTAACGTGGAGTGAGGGACTAGCTTTCACAGATACGCAGTATTTT. Translating gives CASSLTWSEGLAFTDTQYF.

The V and J genes are TRBV28 and TRBJ1-5; D is possibly TRBD1 (6 bases). This CDR3 is built from 19 residues. Germline V lookup: CDR1 MDHEN, CDR2 SYDVKM. V was trimmed by 4 bases and J by 2 bases, leaving 24 bases between them. As DNA, the CDR3 is TGTGCCAGCAGTTCCGTTAGGGGGGAACAGGAATCTCGCAATCAGCCCCAGCATTTT. Protein sequence: CASSSVRGEQESRNQPQHF.

V is TRBV30 and J is TRBJ1-5; 8 positions match TRBD1. With V trimmed by 5 bases and J by 0 bases, 9 bases remained unmatched. This CDR3 has 16 residues. The V gene's germline CDR1 is GTSNPN and CDR2 SVGIG (reference sequence). The CDR3 coding sequence is TGTGCCTGGGGGGGGACAGGCCCATATAGCAATCAGCCCCAGCATTTT. Its translation: CAWGGTGPYSNQPQHF.

The chain employs TRBV18 and TRBJ2-2; tentative D call: TRBD2 (6 bases). Germline V gives CDR1 KGHSH, CDR2 LQKENI. The CDR3 runs to 15 residues. V was shortened by 5 bases and J by 0 bases, with 10 bases between the two germline ends. CDR3 sequence: CASSGGNTNTGELFF. In DNA form, the CDR3 reads TGTGCCAGCTCAGGAGGGAATACGAACACCGGGGAGCTGTTTTTT.

V gene TRBV5-6 combines with J gene TRBJ2-3; no definite D call. The CDR3 runs 15 residues. Looked up from germline, CDR1 is SGHDT and CDR2 is YYEEEE. Trimming took 1 base from V and 1 from J, leaving 10 bases between them. CDR3 sequence: CASSLSVAGTDTQYF. The CDR3 region has the DNA TGTGCCAGCAGCTTGTCTGTAGCAGGCACAGATACGCAGTATTTT.

The chain joins TRBV2 to TRBJ1-1, with TRBD1 as a possible D gene (6 bases). This CDR3 spans 12 amino acids. Deletions cut 7 bases from V and 4 bases from J, with 10 bases between. The germline CDR1 and CDR2 sequences are SNHLY and FYNNEI. CDR3 sequence reads: CASTPGVTEAFF. CDR3 in DNA: TGTGCCAGCACGCCAGGGGTCACTGAAGCTTTCTTT.

The chain couples TRBV29-1 to TRBJ2-2, with D possibly TRBD2 on 6 matching bases. V was clipped by 4 bases and J by 1 base, with 7 bases between them. The germline V gene encodes CDR1 SQVTM and CDR2 ANQGSEA. CDR3 length equals 13 residues. Here the CDR3 reads CSVVRENTGELFF. In DNA form, the CDR3 reads TGCAGCGTTGTGCGGGAGAACACCGGGGAGCTGTTTTTT.

There are a few counts of this clone. The rearrangement uses TRBV6-5 and TRBJ2-7; 8 bases line up with TRBD2. This CDR3 contains 14 residues. The ends lost 7 bases at V and 2 bases at J; junction bases unmatched: 7. Germline CDR1 reads MNHEY; CDR2 reads SVGAGI. The CDR3 loop is CASTSPSGPYEQYF. The DNA of the CDR3 is TGTGCCAGCACTTCCCCTAGCGGGCCCTACGAGCAGTACTTC.

The chain recombines TRBV14 with TRBJ2-1; no clear D gene. This CDR3 has 14 residues. Germline V CDR1 and CDR2: SGHDN, FVKESK. V shed 2 bases and J shed 7 bases, with 12 bases lying between them. This CDR3 reads CASSQIASSNEQFF. CDR3 DNA sequence: TGTGCCAGCAGCCAAATAGCATCCTCGAATGAGCAGTTCTTC.

The chain combines TRBV2 with TRBJ2-7, with 12 bases lining up with TRBD2. Per germline, CDR1 SNHLY and CDR2 FYNNEI. V was clipped by 6 bases and J by 5 bases; unmatched bases: 5. The CDR3 spans 14 residues. CDR3 nucleotide sequence: TGTGCCAGCAGGCCTAGCGGGAGGGGCCACGAGCAGTACTTC. This translates into CASRPSGRGHEQYF.

The chain joins TRBV11-3 to TRBJ1-1, with D possibly TRBD1 on 5 matching bases. V lost 5 bases and J lost 3, with 13 bases in between. CDR1 and CDR2 from the germline V gene are SGHNT and YENEEA. The CDR3 length is 14 residues. The CDR3 is CASSLTGFDTEAFF. The CDR3 DNA sequence: TGTGCCAGCAGCCTCACAGGATTTGACACTGAAGCTTTCTTT.

The chain is built from TRBV7-6 and TRBJ1-1; D is uncertain. V lost 3 bases, J lost 3 bases, and 8 bases lay in between. CDR1 and CDR2 from the germline V gene are SGHVS and FNYEAQ. The CDR3 is 13 residues long. The DNA of the CDR3 is TGTGCCAGCAGCTTGACGGAAGACACTGAAGCTTTCTTT. This codes for CASSLTEDTEAFF.

The V and J genes are TRBV27 and TRBJ2-3; D assignment may be TRBD1 or TRBD2 (5 bases each). Germline CDR1 is MNHEY and CDR2 is SMNVEV (reference sequence). The CDR3 loop spans 12 amino acids. Trimming removed 2 bases at V and 5 bases at J, with 5 bases between. DNA of the CDR3: TGTGCCAGCAGTTTAGGGGGAGATACGCAGTATTTT. As protein: CASSLGGDTQYF.

V is TRBV19 and J is TRBJ2-3, with 10 bases identical to TRBD2. The CDR3 spans 17 residues. Trimming at V came to 5 bases and at J to 2 bases, leaving 10 bases not matched to a gene. Germline V gene data show CDR1 as LNHDA and CDR2 as SQIVND (reference sequence). The CDR3 sequence is CASSSEREGRATDTQYF. CDR3 nucleotide sequence: TGTGCCAGTAGTTCAGAGCGGGAGGGCCGAGCCACAGATACGCAGTATTTT.

In its sample, this clone was seen a few times. The V call is TRBV19, the J call TRBJ1-5; possible D gene TRBD1, 5 bases. With 5 bases removed from V and 1 base from J, the gap between germline ends came to 15 bases. Germline CDR1 and CDR2: LNHDA and SQIVND (reference sequence). This CDR3 has 16 residues. The CDR3 DNA is TGTGCCAGTAGTCCCCGGGGCCTTGGAAGCAATCAGCCCCAGCATTTT. Its translation: CASSPRGLGSNQPQHF. The full variable domain, completed using reference TRBV19 and TRBJ1-5, is DGGITQSPKYLFRKEGQNVTLSCEQNLNHDAMYWYRQDPGQGLRLIYYSQIVNDFQKGDIAEGYSVSREKKESFPLTVTSAQKNPTAFYLCASSPRGLGSNQPQHFGDGTRLSIL.

The rearrangement uses TRBV29-1 and TRBJ1-1, with D unresolved. Trimming pared 5 bases from V and 1 base from J, leaving 17 bases between. Germline V gives CDR1 SQVTM, CDR2 ANQGSEA. The CDR3 covers 15 residues. The CDR3 region has the DNA TGCAGCGTTCTGGGCGTCAGACTGAAGAACACTGAAGCTTTCTTT. This encodes CSVLGVRLKNTEAFF.

The chain links TRBV9 to TRBJ2-1; either TRBD1 or TRBD2 may fit D (5 bases each). This CDR3 comprises 16 residues. Germline lookup yields CDR1 SGDLS and CDR2 YYNGEE. V was cut by 4 bases and J by 5 bases, with 19 bases left in between. The CDR3 bases are TGTGCCAGCAGCCCCAGGGAAGGGGCGACTAACAATGAGCAGTTCTTC. Amino acids: CASSPREGATNNEQFF.

This chain links TRBV7-3 with TRBJ1-2, with a weak D call TRBD1 (5 bases). The germline V gene encodes CDR1 SGHTA and CDR2 FQGTGA. CDR3 length: 15 amino acids. V was clipped by 5 bases and J by 0 bases, with 13 bases between them. CDR3 sequence (DNA): TGTGCCAGCAGCCAAGGCGGGACGGCTAACTATGGCTACACCTTC. Protein sequence: CASSQGGTANYGYTF.

This clone has a single count. The genes are TRBV30 and TRBJ1-4; no clear D gene. V was clipped by 1 base and J by 7 bases, with 10 bases between them. Germline V gene lookup returns CDR1 GTSNPN and CDR2 SVGIG (reference sequence). The CDR3 contains 13 residues. The CDR3, as DNA: TGTGCCTGGAGTGAGTTACGGGGTGAAAAACTGTTTTTT. Translation gives CAWSELRGEKLFF.

This chain joins TRBV5-1 and TRBJ2-3, with D tentatively TRBD1 or TRBD2 (6 bases each). Germline assignment: CDR1 SGHRS and CDR2 YFSETQ. The CDR3 has 15 residues. Trimming shortened V by 5 bases and J by 2 bases, and 15 bases separated the two germline ends. CDR3 DNA sequence: TGCGCCAGCAGAAGGTTAGGGGGGACCACAGATACGCAGTATTTT. Its protein is CASRRLGGTTDTQYF.